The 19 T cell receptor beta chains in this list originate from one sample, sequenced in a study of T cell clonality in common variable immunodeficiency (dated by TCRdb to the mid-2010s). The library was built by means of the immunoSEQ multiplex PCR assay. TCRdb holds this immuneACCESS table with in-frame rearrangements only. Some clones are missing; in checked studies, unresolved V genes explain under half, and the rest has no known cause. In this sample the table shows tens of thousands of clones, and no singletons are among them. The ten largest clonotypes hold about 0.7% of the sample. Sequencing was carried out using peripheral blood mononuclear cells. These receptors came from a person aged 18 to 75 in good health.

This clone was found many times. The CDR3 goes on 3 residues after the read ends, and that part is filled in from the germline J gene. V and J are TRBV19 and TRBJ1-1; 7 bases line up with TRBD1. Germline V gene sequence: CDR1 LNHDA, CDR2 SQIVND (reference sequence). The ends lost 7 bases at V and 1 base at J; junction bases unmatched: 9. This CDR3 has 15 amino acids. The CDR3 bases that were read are TGTGCCAGTAACCACAGGGGCGCGGCGAACACTGAA. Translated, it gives CASNHRGAANTE. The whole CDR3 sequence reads CASNHRGAANTEAFF.

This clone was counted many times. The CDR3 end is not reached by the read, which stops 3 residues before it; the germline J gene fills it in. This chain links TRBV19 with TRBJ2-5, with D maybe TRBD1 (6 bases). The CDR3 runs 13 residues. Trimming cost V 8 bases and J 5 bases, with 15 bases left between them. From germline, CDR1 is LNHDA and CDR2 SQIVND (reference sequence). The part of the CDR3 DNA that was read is TGTGCCAGTGCCGGGGACACTTGGGAGACC. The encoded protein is CASAGDTWET. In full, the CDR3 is CASAGDTWETQYF. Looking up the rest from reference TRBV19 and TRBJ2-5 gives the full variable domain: DGGITQSPKYLFRKEGQNVTLSCEQNLNHDAMYWYRQDPGQGLRLIYYSQIVNDFQKGDIAEGYSVSREKKESFPLTVTSAQKNPTAFYLCASAGDTWETQYFGPGTRLLVL.

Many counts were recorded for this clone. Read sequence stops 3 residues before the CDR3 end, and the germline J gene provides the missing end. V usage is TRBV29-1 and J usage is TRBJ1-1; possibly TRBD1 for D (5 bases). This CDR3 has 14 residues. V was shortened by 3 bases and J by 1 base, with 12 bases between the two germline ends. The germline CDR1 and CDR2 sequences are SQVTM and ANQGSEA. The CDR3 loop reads CSVDGGTKNTEAFF. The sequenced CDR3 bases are TGCAGCGTTGACGGGGGGACTAAGAACACTGAA.

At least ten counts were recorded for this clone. CDR3 DNA (partial): TGCAGTGCTAGAGATTTTTGGACTAGCGGGAGAGGCACAGATACG. This translates into CSARDFWTSGRGTDT. The CDR3 in its entirety is CSARDFWTSGRGTDTQYF. The chain joins TRBV20-1 to TRBJ2-3; 13 nucleotides align to TRBD2. The read stops 3 residues short of the end of the CDR3; the missing end is completed from the germline J gene. CDR1 and CDR2 (germline): DFQATT, SNEGSKA (reference sequence). The CDR3 is 18 residues long. The V and J ends lost 0 bases and 1 base, in that order; junction bases with no gene match: 7.

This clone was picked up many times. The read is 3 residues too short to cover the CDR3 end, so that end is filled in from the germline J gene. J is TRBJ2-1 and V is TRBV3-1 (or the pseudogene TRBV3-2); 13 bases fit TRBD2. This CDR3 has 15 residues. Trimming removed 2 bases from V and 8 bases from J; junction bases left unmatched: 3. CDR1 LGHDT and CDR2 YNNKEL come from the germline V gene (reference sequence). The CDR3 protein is CASSQRTSGGDEQFF. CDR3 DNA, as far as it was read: TGTGCCAGCAGCCAACGTACTAGCGGGGGGGATGAG.

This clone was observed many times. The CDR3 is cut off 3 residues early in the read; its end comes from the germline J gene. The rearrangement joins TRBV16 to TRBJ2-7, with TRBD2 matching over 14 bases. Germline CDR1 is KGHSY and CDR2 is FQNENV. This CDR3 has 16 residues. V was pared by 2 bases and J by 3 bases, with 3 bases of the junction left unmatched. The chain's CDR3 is CASSQGTSGRGYEQYF. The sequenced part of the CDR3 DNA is TGTGCCAGCAGCCAAGGGACTAGCGGGAGAGGCTACGAG.

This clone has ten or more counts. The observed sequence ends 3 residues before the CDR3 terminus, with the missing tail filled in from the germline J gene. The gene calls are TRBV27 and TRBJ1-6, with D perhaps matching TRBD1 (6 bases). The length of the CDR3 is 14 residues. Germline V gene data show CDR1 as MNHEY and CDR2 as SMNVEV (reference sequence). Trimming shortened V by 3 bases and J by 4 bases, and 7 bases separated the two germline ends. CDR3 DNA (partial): TGTGCCAGCAGTTTGCAGGGGTATAATTCACCC. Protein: CASSLQGYNSP. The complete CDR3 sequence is CASSLQGYNSPLHF.

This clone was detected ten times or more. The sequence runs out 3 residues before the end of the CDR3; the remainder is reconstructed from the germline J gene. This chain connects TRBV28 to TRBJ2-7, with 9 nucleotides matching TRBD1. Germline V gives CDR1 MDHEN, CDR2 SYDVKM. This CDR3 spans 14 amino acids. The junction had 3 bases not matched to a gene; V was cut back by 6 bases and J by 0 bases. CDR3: CASRTGGDSYEQYF. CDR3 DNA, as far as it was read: TGTGCCAGCAGGACAGGGGGGGACTCCTACGAG.

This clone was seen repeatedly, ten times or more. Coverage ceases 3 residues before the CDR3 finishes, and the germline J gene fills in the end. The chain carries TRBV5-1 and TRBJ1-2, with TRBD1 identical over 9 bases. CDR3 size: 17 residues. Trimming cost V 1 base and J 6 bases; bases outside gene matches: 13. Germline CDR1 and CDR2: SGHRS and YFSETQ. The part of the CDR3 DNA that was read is TGCGCCAGCAGCTTGACAGGGGGCGAGATTATGGTGGATGGC. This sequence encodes CASSLTGGEIMVDG. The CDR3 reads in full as CASSLTGGEIMVDGYTF. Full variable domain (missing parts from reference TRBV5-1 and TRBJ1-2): KAGVTQTPRYLIKTRGQQVTLSCSPISGHRSVSWYQQTPGQGLQFLFEYFSETQRNKGNFPGRFSGRQFSNSRSEMNVSTLELGDSALYLCASSLTGGEIMVDGYTFGSGTRLTVV.

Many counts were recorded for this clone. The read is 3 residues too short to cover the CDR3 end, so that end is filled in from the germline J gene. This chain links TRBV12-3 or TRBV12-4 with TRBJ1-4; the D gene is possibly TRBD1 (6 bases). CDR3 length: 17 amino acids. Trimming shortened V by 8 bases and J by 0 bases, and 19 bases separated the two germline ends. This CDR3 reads CASGDTRSPATNEKLFF. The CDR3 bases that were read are TGTGCCAGCGGGGACACCCGATCCCCTGCAACTAATGAAAAA.

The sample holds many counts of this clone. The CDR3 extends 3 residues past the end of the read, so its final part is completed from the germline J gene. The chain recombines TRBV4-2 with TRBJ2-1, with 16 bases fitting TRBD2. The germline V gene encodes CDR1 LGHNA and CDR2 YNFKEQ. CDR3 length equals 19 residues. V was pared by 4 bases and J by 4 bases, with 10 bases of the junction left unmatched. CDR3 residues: CASSPQPGTSGGAYNEQFF. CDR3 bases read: TGTGCCAGCAGCCCACAGCCCGGGACTAGCGGGGGGGCGTACAATGAG.

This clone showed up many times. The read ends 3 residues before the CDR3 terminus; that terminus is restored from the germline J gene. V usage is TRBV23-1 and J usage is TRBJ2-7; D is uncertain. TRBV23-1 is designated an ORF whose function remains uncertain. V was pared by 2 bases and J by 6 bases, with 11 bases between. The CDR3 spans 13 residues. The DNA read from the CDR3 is TGCGCCAGCAGTCAAGGTCTGGCAGGCGAG. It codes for CASSQGLAGE. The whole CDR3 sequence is CASSQGLAGEQYF.

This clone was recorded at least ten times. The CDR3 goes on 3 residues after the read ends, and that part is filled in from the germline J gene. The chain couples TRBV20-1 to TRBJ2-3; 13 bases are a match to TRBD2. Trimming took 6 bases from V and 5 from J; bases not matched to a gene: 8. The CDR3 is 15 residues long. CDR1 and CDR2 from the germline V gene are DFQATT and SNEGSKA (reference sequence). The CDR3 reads CSAGRTSGRRDTQYF. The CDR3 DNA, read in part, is TGCAGTGCGGGAAGGACTAGCGGGAGAAGAGATACG.

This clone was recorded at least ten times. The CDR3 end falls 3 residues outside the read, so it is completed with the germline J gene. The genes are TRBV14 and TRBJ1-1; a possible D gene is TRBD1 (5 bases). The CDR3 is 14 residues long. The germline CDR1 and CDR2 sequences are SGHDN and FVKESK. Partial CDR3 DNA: TGTGCCAGCAGCCAAGATTTCGGGGGTTGGAGA. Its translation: CASSQDFGGWR. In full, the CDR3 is CASSQDFGGWRAFF.

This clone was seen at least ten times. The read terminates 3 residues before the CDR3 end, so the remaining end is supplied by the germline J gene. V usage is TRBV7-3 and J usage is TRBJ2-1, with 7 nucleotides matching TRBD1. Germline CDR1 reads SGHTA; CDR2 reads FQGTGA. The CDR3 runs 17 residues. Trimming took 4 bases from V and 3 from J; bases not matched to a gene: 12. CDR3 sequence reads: CASSYPPGTELYNEQFF. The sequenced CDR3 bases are TGTGCCAGCAGCTACCCCCCCGGGACAGAGCTCTACAATGAG.

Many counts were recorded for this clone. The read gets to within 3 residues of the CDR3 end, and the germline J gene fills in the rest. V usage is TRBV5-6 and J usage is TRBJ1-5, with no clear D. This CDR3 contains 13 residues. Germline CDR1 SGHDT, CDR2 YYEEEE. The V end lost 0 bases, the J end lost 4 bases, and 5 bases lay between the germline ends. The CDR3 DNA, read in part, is TGTGCCAGCAGCTTGGGGCAAAATCAGCCC. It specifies CASSLGQNQP. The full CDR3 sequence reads CASSLGQNQPQHF.

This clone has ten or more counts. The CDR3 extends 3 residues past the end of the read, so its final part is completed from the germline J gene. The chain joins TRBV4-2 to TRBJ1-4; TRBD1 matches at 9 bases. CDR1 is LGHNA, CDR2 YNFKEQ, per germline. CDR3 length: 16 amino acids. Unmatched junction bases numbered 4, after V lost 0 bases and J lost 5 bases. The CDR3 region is CASSQDQTGGNEKLFF. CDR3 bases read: TGTGCCAGCAGCCAAGACCAGACAGGGGGGAATGAAAAA.

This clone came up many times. This chain's CDR3 is CASSLVRGIYNEQFF. The sequenced part of the CDR3 DNA is TGTGCCAGCAGTTTAGTTCGCGGGATCTACAATGAG. V is TRBV12-3 or TRBV12-4 and J is TRBJ2-1; possible D gene TRBD2, 6 bases. With the read ending 3 residues before the CDR3 end, the germline J gene is used to fill in that end. Trimming removed 1 base at V and 3 bases at J, with 10 bases between. The CDR3 length is 15 residues.

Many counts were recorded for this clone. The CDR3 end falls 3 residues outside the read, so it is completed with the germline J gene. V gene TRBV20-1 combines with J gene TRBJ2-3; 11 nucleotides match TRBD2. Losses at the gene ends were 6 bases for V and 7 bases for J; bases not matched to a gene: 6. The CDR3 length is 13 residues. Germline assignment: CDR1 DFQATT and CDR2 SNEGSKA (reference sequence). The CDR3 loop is CSAVAGGAHTQYF. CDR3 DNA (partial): TGCAGTGCAGTAGCGGGGGGGGCACATACG.